The T cell receptor beta chain described here comes from a study of cytomegalovirus exposure and HLA in healthy donors. Across the study: As an earlier analysis found, about 179 million T cells yielded 95 million to 130 million unique TCR beta sequences.

As regards this clone: Antigen: not known.

Germline CDR1 reads MNHEY; CDR2 reads SMNVEV (reference sequence). V was pared by 0 bases and J by 6 bases, with 1 base of the junction left unmatched. The CDR3 is 14 amino acids. Study outcomes and limitations: Upon later analysis, TCR association rates were observed to vary by HLA locus, being highest for DRB1 and lowest for HLA-C. In a later analysis, at a false discovery rate of 0.05, under 20,000 TCR beta sequences were associated with HLA alleles. Reportedly, diagnosis of cytomegalovirus status by the classifier showed high specificity and sensitivity.

In the PCR, 60 Vbeta and 13 Jbeta primers were used. The assay was immunoSEQ multiplex PCR, and TCRdb's table has in-frame clones only and misses some. The sample carries some 96,000 clones, around 80% recorded once. Sequenced input: PBMCs. The chain links TRBV27 to TRBJ2-7; TRBD1 matches 11 bases. This sequence originates from a woman aged 55-70 years in good health and CMV-seronegative. This chain's CDR3 is CASSLSGTGGEQYF. DNA for the CDR3: TGTGCCAGCAGTTTATCGGGGACAGGGGGCGAGCAGTACTTC.